This T cell receptor beta chain was captured by sequencing in a study of early T cells in non-severe SARS-CoV-2 infection. V lost 4 bases, J lost 0 bases, and 10 bases lay in between. This CDR3 is 15 amino acids long. Looked up from germline, CDR1 is SGHTA and CDR2 is FQGNSA. TCRdb called the 5' RACE reads again in MiXCR, with one record for every CDR3 protein. The profile shows under 65,000 distinct CDR3 sequences, around 12% of them singletons. The chain has TRBV7-2 and TRBJ2-1; D remains ambiguous. This clonotype was sampled from an adult who was a healthcare worker with PCR-confirmed SARS-CoV-2 infection or an uninfected control (not recorded which). The sequenced material came from whole blood. CDR3 sequence: CASSYTPGSYNEQFF. In DNA form, the CDR3 reads TGTGCCAGCAGCTATACCCCGGGCTCCTACAATGAGCAGTTCTTC.